The clone carrying this T cell receptor (beta chain) was seen at least ten times. Time point in this sample: after trial treatment. Treatment here: LDRT plus nivolumab, ipilimumab, low-dose cyclophosphamide and aspirin (RACIN trial). The V and J ends lost 4 bases and 4 bases respectively, with 10 bases between them. This CDR3 spans 13 amino acids. From germline, CDR1 is SEHNR and CDR2 FQNEAQ (reference sequence). For amplifying TCRs, the PCR ran for around 20 cycles with Phusion, which was used together with a constant-region primer and the adapter on the V primers. Isolated mRNA underwent amplification via in vitro transcription. MiXCR was run by TCRdb on the reads, yielding one entry per CDR3 protein. The data contain under 60,000 distinct CDR3 sequences, around 35% of them singletons. The entry originates in a study of low-dose radiotherapy and immunotherapy resistance in tumors. On the study more broadly: Over 26 weeks, cohort 2 got 1 Gy every two weeks, reaching 13 Gy.

The sequence came from a male donor with rectosigmoid adenocarcinoma. Sequenced here: PBMCs, sampled after low-dose radiotherapy plus immunotherapy. This sequence joins TRBV7-9 and TRBJ1-1; D is possibly TRBD1 (5 bases). The CDR3 loop is CASSSYGGTEAFF. DNA for the CDR3: TGTGCCAGCAGCTCATACGGGGGCACTGAAGCTTTCTTT.